These 15 T cell receptor beta chains share one sample of origin, sequenced in a study of cytotoxic CD8 clonotypes in ibrutinib-treated CLL (dated by TCRdb to the early 2020s). Libraries were made using the immunoSEQ multiplex PCR assay. In TCRdb, the immuneACCESS table is reduced to in-frame sequences with V and J assigned. These tables do not hold every clone; where another copy was compared, an unresolved V gene accounts for under half, and the others remain unexplained. This sample holds more than 110,000 clones; around 90% were observed only once. The top ten clonotypes cover roughly a tenth of the sample. The sample's time point, from its label and the paper: approximately twelve months on ibrutinib. Sequenced here: PBMCs, sampled after 12 months of ibrutinib treatment. The receptors were sampled from a human donor with chronic lymphocytic leukemia.

The V and J genes are TRBV9 and TRBJ2-2; TRBD2 agrees at 11 bases. Germline values: CDR1 SGDLS, CDR2 YYNGEE. V shed 4 bases and J 4 bases; nucleotides not matched to a gene: 3. The CDR3 runs to 15 residues. This chain's CDR3 is CASSIGTSGTGELFF. Written as DNA, the CDR3 is TGTGCCAGCAGCATTGGGACTAGCGGCACCGGGGAGCTGTTTTTT.

This sequence joins TRBV13 and TRBJ1-2; the match to TRBD1 covers 7 bases. The J segment lost 6 bases and the V segment lost 7 bases, leaving 14 bases of the junction unmatched. The germline V gene encodes CDR1 PRHDT and CDR2 FYEKMQ (reference sequence). The CDR3 has 15 residues. CDR3 sequence: CASIHDRVGGNGYTF. CDR3 bases: TGTGCCAGCATCCACGACAGGGTTGGCGGTAATGGCTACACCTTC.

The CDR3 loop reads CAMGGGINYGYTF. The CDR3 DNA reads as TGTGCCATGGGCGGAGGGATTAACTATGGCTACACCTTC. The rearrangement uses TRBV10-3 and TRBJ1-2; D gene ambiguous. Trimming took 9 bases from V and 1 from J, leaving 12 bases between them. CDR1 is ENHRY and CDR2 is SYGVKD in the germline V gene. The CDR3 has 13 amino acids.

The chain uses TRBV30 and TRBJ2-1; D is undetermined. The CDR3 sequence is 11 residues long. Germline values: CDR1 GTSNPN, CDR2 SVGIG (reference sequence). V was pared by 0 bases and J by 8 bases, with 5 bases between. This CDR3 is CAWSVLDEQFF. In DNA form, the CDR3 reads TGTGCCTGGAGTGTCCTAGATGAGCAGTTCTTC.

V usage is TRBV25-1 and J usage is TRBJ2-1; D not certain. V lost 3 bases and J lost 5, with 20 bases in between. This CDR3 has 17 amino acids. Germline values: CDR1 MGHDK, CDR2 SYGVNS. The DNA for the CDR3 is TGTGCCAGCAGTGACGCACTCGGGTGGGCGACCCACAATGAGCAGTTCTTC. As protein: CASSDALGWATHNEQFF.

The V and J genes are TRBV5-4 and TRBJ2-1; D is unclear. Trimming removed 4 bases from V and 4 bases from J, with 18 bases in between. The germline CDR1 and CDR2 sequences are SGHNT and YYREEE (reference sequence). This CDR3 has 16 amino acids. The CDR3 nucleotides are TGTGCCAGCAGCCCGGTAGAGCCGAAATTTTACAATGAGCAGTTCTTC. This codes for CASSPVEPKFYNEQFF.

The chain couples TRBV19 to TRBJ1-3; D unclear. This CDR3 spans 13 amino acids. The V end lost 11 bases, the J end lost 3 bases, and 14 bases lay between the germline ends. Germline V gives CDR1 LNHDA, CDR2 SQIVND (reference sequence). The CDR3 protein is CAAAAGLGNTIYF. In DNA form, the CDR3 reads TGTGCCGCCGCCGCGGGTCTTGGAAACACCATATATTTT.

The chain recombines TRBV6-5 with TRBJ1-1; D gene ambiguous. The V end lost 7 bases, the J end lost 1 base, and 10 bases lay between the germline ends. The V gene's germline CDR1 is MNHEY and CDR2 SVGAGI. CDR3 length equals 13 residues. The CDR3 region has the DNA TGTGCCAGCATGCGGGGTAAGAACACTGAAGCTTTCTTT. It specifies CASMRGKNTEAFF.

This chain uses TRBV29-1 with TRBJ2-3; tentatively, D is TRBD2 (5 bases). Between the trimmed V and J ends, which lost 3 bases and 5 bases, there was a span of 12 bases. Germline CDR1 is SQVTM and CDR2 is ANQGSEA. This CDR3 is 13 amino acids long. The CDR3 DNA follows: TGCAGCGTTGAGGGTGGGAGTCAAGATACGCAGTATTTT. This encodes CSVEGGSQDTQYF.

V usage is TRBV5-6 and J usage is TRBJ1-5; a possible D gene is TRBD1 (6 bases). Trimming removed 5 bases from V and 6 bases from J, with 12 bases in between. The CDR3 is made up of 13 amino acids. The germline CDR1 and CDR2 sequences are SGHDT and YYEEEE. DNA of the CDR3: TGTGCCAGCAGTTTAAGGGGGTTTCAGCCCCAGCATTTT. Protein sequence: CASSLRGFQPQHF. Using reference TRBV5-6 and TRBJ1-5 for the parts outside the CDR3, the full variable domain is DAGVTQSPTHLIKTRGQQVTLRCSPKSGHDTVSWYQQALGQGPQFIFQYYEEEERQRGNFPDRFSGHQFPNYSSELNVNALLLGDSALYLCASSLRGFQPQHFGDGTRLSIL.

V gene TRBV5-1 combines with J gene TRBJ2-3; D gene uncertain. V lost 2 bases and J 2 bases, leaving 3 bases between the germline ends. The V gene's germline CDR1 is SGHRS and CDR2 YFSETQ. This CDR3 has 12 amino acids. The DNA of the CDR3 is TGCGCCAGCAGCTTTAACACAGATACGCAGTATTTT. Protein sequence: CASSFNTDTQYF.

The V gene is TRBV6-5, the J gene TRBJ1-5; perhaps TRBD1 as D (6 bases). CDR1 is MNHEY, CDR2 SVGAGI, per germline. V shed 6 bases and J shed 4 bases, with 10 bases lying between them. This CDR3 contains 13 residues. In nucleotides, the CDR3 is TGTGCCAGCAGCCTAGACAGGAATCAGCCCCAGCATTTT. Translation gives CASSLDRNQPQHF.

This clone was found a few times. The chain is built from TRBV28 and TRBJ1-2, with TRBD1 matching 7 bases. CDR3 size: 14 residues. CDR1 and CDR2 from the germline V gene are MDHEN and SYDVKM. Losses at the gene ends were 5 bases for V and 1 base for J; bases not matched to a gene: 4. In DNA, the CDR3 is TGTGCCAGCAGTCCGACAGGGAATAACTATGGCTACACCTTC. Its translation: CASSPTGNNYGYTF.

V and J are TRBV18 and TRBJ2-4; 7 bases match TRBD1. Germline trimming cut 3 bases from V and 0 bases from J; bases unmatched to any gene: 8. There are 17 residues in the CDR3. Germline V lookup: CDR1 KGHSH, CDR2 LQKENI. The CDR3 sequence: CASSPDRPDLAKNIQYF. In DNA form, the CDR3 reads TGTGCCAGCTCACCGGACAGGCCAGATCTAGCCAAAAACATTCAGTACTTC.

The gene calls are TRBV18 and TRBJ1-1; D remains ambiguous. The germline V and J ends were trimmed by 6 bases and 0 bases, with 14 bases remaining between them. This CDR3 region has 15 residues. CDR1 KGHSH and CDR2 LQKENI come from the germline V gene. This CDR3 reads CASSPQQNMNTEAFF. CDR3 nucleotides: TGTGCCAGCTCGCCTCAACAGAACATGAACACTGAAGCTTTCTTT.